These 28 T cell receptor beta chains were all obtained from the same sample, sequenced in a study of blood T cells in healthy people across ages. The authors ran a second PCR of about 6 to 11 cycles using a sample-barcoded 5' primer and a J-beta primer mix. TCRdb passed the 5' RACE reads through MiXCR, listing each CDR3 protein once. In the table there are fewer than 800,000 distinct CDR3 sequences, roughly 25% of which are singletons. This same sample was also taken into another study, of T cells of mothers and their children.

Sequenced material: blood. These receptors were collected from a boy between 10 and 17 years old in good health.

The genes are TRBV20-1 and TRBJ2-7; 9 nucleotides line up with TRBD2. Germline trimming cut 0 bases from V and 4 bases from J; bases unmatched to any gene: 7. The CDR3 runs to 15 residues. Germline V lookup: CDR1 DFQATT, CDR2 SNEGSKA (reference sequence). CDR3 region: CSARDARGGQYEQYF. In DNA form, the CDR3 reads TGCAGTGCTAGAGATGCGCGGGGGGGCCAGTACGAGCAGTACTTC.

This clonotype was picked up a small number of times. Compared with germline, one end of the junction differs, possibly owing to a read error. The rearrangement joins TRBV14 to TRBJ2-4; 8 nucleotides match TRBD1. The CDR3 has 13 amino acids. CDR1 and CDR2 from the germline V gene are SGHDN and FVKESK. The CDR3 DNA sequence: TGTGCCGGCAGCCAAGGACAGGGTAACATTCAGTACTTC. Translated: CAGSQGQGNIQYF.

The CDR3 protein is CASSLQGRDGELFF. DNA for the CDR3: TGCGCCAGCAGCTTACAGGGAAGGGACGGGGAGCTGTTTTTT. The gene calls are TRBV5-1 and TRBJ2-2; D perhaps matches TRBD1 (6 bases). Germline V gives CDR1 SGHRS, CDR2 YFSETQ. The CDR3 sequence is 14 residues long. Trimming pared 2 bases from V and 7 bases from J, leaving 12 bases between.

Worth noting for this clonotype: A single base separates this from a much larger clone, so it may be a read error. This rearrangement joins TRBV10-3 to TRBJ2-6; the match to TRBD1 covers 7 bases. CDR1 is ENHRY and CDR2 is SYGVKD in the germline V gene. The CDR3 contains 15 residues. For the CDR3, the DNA is TGTACCACCACCGACAGGGAGCATGGGGCCAACGTCCTGACTTTC. The encoded protein is CTTTDREHGANVLTF.

Ten or more counts support this clonotype. This chain connects TRBV12-3 or TRBV12-4 to TRBJ2-1, with TRBD2 identical over 10 bases. The CDR3 is 15 residues long. With 4 bases clipped from V and 7 bases from J, the junction kept 7 bases outside the gene matches. The CDR3 loop reads CASSSRTSGYNEQFF. CDR3 coding DNA: TGTGCCAGCAGTTCGAGGACTAGCGGATATAATGAGCAGTTCTTC.

In this sample, this clonotype turned up a few times. The rearrangement joins TRBV4-1 to TRBJ1-1, with TRBD1 as a possible D gene (6 bases). This CDR3 is built from 14 residues. Between the trimmed V and J ends, which lost 2 bases and 4 bases, there was a span of 11 bases. Germline assignment: CDR1 MGHRA and CDR2 YSYEKL. The CDR3 spells CASSQSGGLTEAFF. CDR3 DNA sequence: TGCGCCAGCAGCCAAAGCGGGGGGCTCACTGAAGCTTTCTTT.

The CDR3 bases are TGTGCCAGCAGCTCAAGACAGTCCCATCGCTACACCTTC. Encoded protein: CASSSRQSHRYTF. The chain is built from TRBV7-2 and TRBJ1-2; maybe TRBD1 (5 bases). V was trimmed by 4 bases and J by 9 bases, leaving 15 bases between them. The CDR3 has 13 residues. Germline V CDR1 and CDR2: SGHTA, FQGNSA.

This clonotype was seen more than once but under ten times. The CDR3 DNA reads TGTGCCAGCAGTGGGGGACAGGGGGCACACTATGGCTACACCTTC. Translated, it gives CASSGGQGAHYGYTF. The J gene is TRBJ1-2, the V gene TRBV2; 12 positions agree with TRBD1. The junction had 3 bases not matched to a gene; V was cut back by 4 bases and J by 3 bases. There are 15 residues in the CDR3. Per germline, CDR1 SNHLY and CDR2 FYNNEI.

The chain carries TRBV14 and TRBJ1-2; D gene unclear. CDR1 and CDR2 (germline): SGHDN, FVKESK. Trimming removed 6 bases from V and 4 bases from J, with 12 bases in between. CDR3 length equals 13 residues. Here the CDR3 DNA reads TGTGCCAGCAGAGCGGACGGCCGCTATGGCTACACCTTC. It specifies CASRADGRYGYTF. Based on the CDR3 plus reference TRBV14 and TRBJ1-2, the full variable domain is EAGVTQFPSHSVIEKGQTVTLRCDPISGHDNLYWYRRVMGKEIKFLLHFVKESKQDESGMPNNRFLAERTGGTYSTLKVQPAELEDSGVYFCASRADGRYGYTFGSGTRLTVV.

V usage is TRBV11-2 and J usage is TRBJ2-5; D remains unclear. With 5 bases removed from V and 7 bases from J, the gap between germline ends came to 17 bases. Germline V CDR1 and CDR2: SGHAT, FQNNGV. This CDR3 contains 14 residues. This chain's CDR3 is CASSPRDLLGTQYF. CDR3 DNA sequence: TGTGCCAGCAGCCCCCGTGACCTTCTCGGGACCCAGTACTTC.

This clonotype was seen a handful of times. The chain couples TRBV12-3 or TRBV12-4 to TRBJ1-1; 9 bases agree with TRBD1. This CDR3 region has 15 residues. Trimming took 7 bases from V and 3 from J; bases not matched to a gene: 9. The CDR3 region has the DNA TGTGCCAGCAACTTTGGACAGGGGTTATACACTGAAGCTTTCTTT. Translating it yields CASNFGQGLYTEAFF.

This clonotype showed up just a few times. The chain uses TRBV6-5 and TRBJ1-2, with D possibly matching TRBD1 (5 bases). From germline, CDR1 is MNHEY and CDR2 SVGAGI. The CDR3 covers 15 residues. The V and J ends lost 0 bases and 4 bases respectively, with 12 bases between them. CDR3 sequence (DNA): TGTGCCAGCAGTTACTCGAAAGGGGCAGGCTATGGCTACACCTTC. This gives the protein CASSYSKGAGYGYTF.

This clonotype appeared a few times. In DNA, the CDR3 is TGCAGTGCTCCTAGCGGACGGGCCCATGAGCAGTTCTTC. Residues: CSAPSGRAHEQFF. The J gene is TRBJ2-1, the V gene TRBV20-1; 7 bases are a match to TRBD2. This CDR3 is 13 amino acids long. CDR1 and CDR2 (germline): DFQATT, SNEGSKA (reference sequence). The J segment lost 8 bases and the V segment lost 5 bases, leaving 9 bases of the junction unmatched.

The chain is built from TRBV24-1 and TRBJ1-1, with a possible D match to TRBD1 (5 bases). The CDR3 consists of 13 residues. Germline CDR1 KGHDR, CDR2 SFDVKD. Trimming took 7 bases from V and 5 from J, leaving 13 bases between them. As DNA, the CDR3 is TGTGCCACCAGCCGCCAGGGAGGGACTGAAGCTTTCTTT. Its translation is CATSRQGGTEAFF.

Only a few counts were recorded for this clonotype. The chain links TRBV12-3 or TRBV12-4 to TRBJ2-2; D is perhaps TRBD1 (5 bases). V shed 3 bases and J shed 6 bases, with 8 bases lying between them. The CDR3 spans 13 residues. CDR3 loop: CASSFSGSGELFF. CDR3 coding DNA: TGTGCCAGCAGTTTCTCAGGGTCCGGGGAGCTGTTTTTT.

The chain joins TRBV20-1 to TRBJ2-3, with 11 bases matching TRBD1. CDR1 is DFQATT and CDR2 is SNEGSKA in the germline V gene (reference sequence). This CDR3 is 15 amino acids long. V shed 6 bases and J 2 bases; nucleotides not matched to a gene: 7. In DNA, the CDR3 is TGCAGTGCCGAATCCGGACAGGGGGCCACAGATACGCAGTATTTT. Translating gives CSAESGQGATDTQYF.

This chain joins TRBV19 and TRBJ2-7, with TRBD2 matching 11 bases. CDR1 is LNHDA, CDR2 SQIVND, per germline (reference sequence). V lost 3 bases to trimming and J lost 6 bases; unmatched junction nucleotides: 4. This CDR3 is built from 14 residues. CDR3 nucleotide sequence: TGTGCCAGTAGTATTCGGACTAGCGGGTTCGAGCAGTACTTC. Translated: CASSIRTSGFEQYF.

V is TRBV7-9 and J is TRBJ2-3, with D possibly matching TRBD1 (6 bases). Germline V gives CDR1 SEHNR, CDR2 FQNEAQ (reference sequence). This CDR3 region has 16 residues. Trimming took off 5 bases at V and 0 bases at J, with 15 bases between the two ends. CDR3 DNA sequence: TGTGCCAGCAGCGCGCAGGACAGACCTAGCACAGATACGCAGTATTTT. Translated, it gives CASSAQDRPSTDTQYF.

This clonotype has more than one count but fewer than ten. This chain joins TRBV12-3 or TRBV12-4 and TRBJ2-7; the D gene is possibly TRBD2 (6 bases). This CDR3 has 15 residues. The V end was cut by 5 bases, the J end by 3 bases, with 17 bases between. This CDR3 reads CASSPIWGVNYEQYF. DNA for the CDR3: TGTGCCAGCAGTCCGATCTGGGGGGTAAACTACGAGCAGTACTTC.

This clonotype was observed a few times. The chain couples TRBV20-1 to TRBJ2-5; tentatively, D is TRBD2 (6 bases). The J call may not be correct, given that the DNA end is closer to TRBJ2-7. Germline V gene sequence: CDR1 DFQATT, CDR2 SNEGSKA (reference sequence). CDR3 size: 14 residues. The CDR3, as DNA: TGCAGTGCTAGAGATTGGGGGGTCTCCTACGAGCAGTACTTC. Translating it yields CSARDWGVSYEQYF.

The rearrangement joins TRBV20-1 to TRBJ2-5; 9 bases match TRBD2. TRBJ2-1 explains the end of the DNA better; the J call may be wrong. The germline V gene has CDR1 DFQATT and CDR2 SNEGSKA (reference sequence). The CDR3 runs to 14 residues. The CDR3 bases are TGCAGTGCTAGAATTAGCGGGAGCCGCAATGAGCAGTTCTTC. Translated, it gives CSARISGSRNEQFF.

This clonotype was detected a few times. The V and J genes are TRBV10-3 and TRBJ2-7, with TRBD2 as a possible D gene (5 bases). V lost 3 bases to trimming and J lost 6 bases, with 15 bases between them. Germline CDR1 reads ENHRY; CDR2 reads SYGVKD. CDR3 length: 14 amino acids. CDR3 region: CAISEETRVGEQYF. DNA for the CDR3: TGTGCCATCAGTGAAGAAACTAGAGTCGGCGAGCAGTACTTC.

Here the CDR3 DNA reads TGTGCCAGCAGCCCTCAGACAGAAAATCAGCCCCAGCATTTT. As protein: CASSPQTENQPQHF. The chain recombines TRBV11-1 with TRBJ1-5, with a possible D match to TRBD1 (5 bases). Germline CDR1 reads SGHAT; CDR2 reads FQDESV (reference sequence). The CDR3 extends over 14 amino acids. V lost 5 bases, J lost 4 bases, and 12 bases lay in between.

In this sample, this clonotype turned up a few times. The chain is built from TRBV4-1 and TRBJ2-7, with TRBD2 identical over 7 bases. V was clipped by 0 bases and J by 0 bases; unmatched bases: 5. From germline, CDR1 is MGHRA and CDR2 YSYEKL. CDR3 size: 16 residues. CDR3 DNA sequence: TGCGCCAGCAGCCAAGAGTCCCTAGCGGCCTCCTACGAGCAGTACTTC. It encodes CASSQESLAASYEQYF.

This clonotype came up a few times. The V call is TRBV15, the J call TRBJ2-3; D is unresolved. The V end was cut by 0 bases, the J end by 2 bases, with 9 bases between. CDR3 length: 15 amino acids. Germline V gives CDR1 LNHNV, CDR2 YYDKDF (reference sequence). The CDR3 reads CATSRDNSFTDTQYF. The CDR3 DNA reads as TGTGCCACCAGCAGAGATAACTCTTTCACAGATACGCAGTATTTT.

This clonotype was counted between two and nine times. The J gene is TRBJ2-7, the V gene TRBV12-3 or TRBV12-4, with D hard to call. Trimming left V 3 bases short and J 1 base short, with 16 bases between. The CDR3 is 16 amino acids. DNA for the CDR3: TGTGCCAGCAGTTTCAACTTGGTTAAGGGATCCTACGAGCAGTACTTC. It specifies CASSFNLVKGSYEQYF.

This chain joins TRBV5-1 and TRBJ2-7, with 14 bases fitting TRBD2. This CDR3 comprises 16 residues. The germline V gene encodes CDR1 SGHRS and CDR2 YFSETQ. Trimming took 2 bases from V and 6 from J; bases not matched to a gene: 7. The CDR3 reads CASSLGTSGRYSEQYF. CDR3 nucleotides: TGCGCCAGCAGCTTAGGGACTAGCGGGAGATACTCCGAGCAGTACTTC.

This clonotype was recorded at least ten times. The chain joins TRBV11-2 to TRBJ2-1, with D perhaps matching TRBD2 (6 bases). The CDR3 covers 15 residues. Between the trimmed V and J ends, which lost 3 bases and 4 bases, there was a span of 13 bases. In germline, CDR1 is SGHAT, CDR2 FQNNGV. The CDR3 is CASSLEGEVYNEQFF. CDR3 bases: TGTGCCAGCAGCTTGGAGGGAGAAGTTTACAATGAGCAGTTCTTC.